The present entry profiles one TCR beta chain with its context. CDR3 size: 12 residues. Looked up from germline, CDR1 is MNHEY and CDR2 is SMNVEV (reference sequence). V gave up 6 bases and J gave up 0 bases, with 6 bases separating them. Only in-frame clones appear in the TCRdb table, and some are missing; sequencing was by immunoSEQ multiplex PCR. The repertoire holds approximately 21,000 clones, over 70% seen once, with approximately 38% in the top ten. The treatment is: randomized to nivolumab then ipilimumab (arm A) or the reverse (arm B). This entry comes from a study of sequential checkpoint blockade in melanoma.

The material sequenced was CD8+ T cells sorted from blood (inferred from file names), taken from a patient given nivolumab and ipilimumab in sequence. This sequence was found in a human donor with melanoma. The V and J genes are TRBV27 and TRBJ2-7; the D is unclear. CDR3 nucleotides: TGTGCCAGCAGGGGCCCCTCCTACGAGCAGTACTTC. This codes for CASRGPSYEQYF.